A selection of T cell receptor beta chains follows, all from one sample in a study of regulatory T cells in long-lasting Graves disease. TCRdb re-analysed the multiplex PCR reads in MiXCR, keeping a single row per CDR3 protein. The sample includes roughly 350,000 distinct CDR3 sequences, roughly 16% of them seen just once. These data were also reused for a study on T cells in Graves' hyperthyroidism and ophthalmopathy.

This specimen was peripheral blood mononuclear cells (PBMCs), taken at new diagnosis, from a patient treated with antithyroid drugs. These receptors were collected from a woman aged 18-35 years with Graves disease. Both conserved end residues are part of each CDR3. A D gene is named only where the DNA matches it firmly. A clone size is listed for some rows: how often the clone was seen (once, few, many), or a class if it is expanded.

>TRBV7-3|TRBD2|many|TRBJ2-3
CASSLAGAVDTQYF
TGTGCCAGCAGCTTAGCGGGAGCCGTAGATACGCAGTATTTT
>TRBV24-1|NA|NA|TRBJ2-2
CATSEGALNTGELFF
TGTGCCACCAGTGAGGGGGCCCTCAACACCGGGGAGCTGTTTTTT
>TRBV7-9|NA|NA|TRBJ2-3
CASSLAGRAPDTQYF
TGTGCCAGCAGCTTAGCGGGCAGGGCCCCAGATACGCAGTATTTT
>TRBV12-3/TRBV12-4|NA|many|TRBJ2-7
CASSLAGADEQYF
TGTGCCAGCAGTTTAGCGGGAGCCGACGAGCAGTACTTC
>TRBV5-1|NA|few|TRBJ1-6
CASSLGGTYNSPLHF
TGCGCCAGCAGCTTGGGGGGAACCTATAATTCACCCCTCCACTTT
>TRBV30|NA|many|TRBJ1-2
CAWSVPGAGGYTF
TGTGCCTGGAGTGTTCCGGGGGCGGGTGGCTACACCTTC
>TRBV12-3/TRBV12-4|NA|many|TRBJ2-5
CASSPVGPTETQYF
TGTGCCAGCAGTCCGGTGGGTCCAACGGAGACCCAGTACTTC
>TRBV11-2|TRBD2|many|TRBJ2-7
CASSRDYSYEQYF
TGTGCCAGCAGCCGGGACTACTCCTACGAGCAGTACTTC
>TRBV27|NA|few|TRBJ2-3
CASSSYGSTDTQYF
TGTGCCAGCAGTTCTTACGGGAGCACAGATACGCAGTATTTT
>TRBV5-1|NA|many|TRBJ2-3
CASSLHTDTQYF
TGCGCCAGCAGCCTACACACAGATACGCAGTATTTT
>TRBV3-1|NA|many|TRBJ1-2
CASSQERGNYGYTF
TGTGCCAGCAGCCAAGAGCGGGGAAACTATGGCTACACCTTC
>TRBV5-5|NA|many|TRBJ2-1
CASSSMSHNEQFF
TGTGCCAGCAGCTCCATGAGCCACAATGAGCAGTTCTTC
>TRBV2|TRBD1|many|TRBJ1-4
CASSVNSGGTGEKLFF
TGTGCCAGCAGTGTAAACTCGGGAGGGACAGGGGAAAAACTGTTTTTT
>TRBV28|NA|many|TRBJ2-2
CASSLRVNTGELFF
TGTGCCAGCAGTTTAAGGGTGAACACCGGGGAGCTGTTTTTT
>TRBV30|TRBD1|many|TRBJ1-5
CAWRPGTGINQPQHF
TGTGCCTGGAGGCCCGGGACAGGGATCAATCAGCCCCAGCATTTT
>TRBV4-2|TRBD1|few|TRBJ1-1
CASSQPTGPNTEAFF
TGTGCCAGCAGCCAACCGACAGGGCCTAACACTGAAGCTTTCTTT
>TRBV5-1|NA|many|TRBJ2-3
CASYDSSDTQYF
TGCGCCAGCTATGATTCATCGGATACGCAGTATTTT
>TRBV18|NA|NA|TRBJ2-5
CASSPWSQYQETQYF
TGTGCCAGCTCACCATGGTCCCAATACCAAGAGACCCAGTACTTC
>TRBV7-3|NA|many|TRBJ2-1
CASSLRGEYNEQFF
TGTGCCAGCAGCTTACGGGGAGAATACAATGAGCAGTTCTTC
>TRBV6-2/TRBV6-3|TRBD2|many|TRBJ2-7
CASSYSRTSTEQYF
TGTGCCAGCAGTTACTCTCGGACTAGCACCGAGCAGTACTTC
>TRBV7-2|NA|NA|TRBJ2-2
CASTLGPGELFF
TGTGCCAGCACCCTAGGTCCCGGGGAGCTGTTTTTT
>TRBV28|NA|many|TRBJ1-3
CASSLAGEGNTIYF
TGTGCCAGCAGTTTAGCGGGAGAAGGAAACACCATATATTTT
>TRBV28|NA|many|TRBJ1-5
CASSLGQFNQPQHF
TGTGCCAGCAGTTTAGGACAGTTCAATCAGCCCCAGCATTTT
>TRBV24-1|TRBD2|NA|TRBJ2-1
CATSDSSGTSIDNEQFF
TGTGCCACCAGTGATTCTTCCGGGACTAGTATAGACAATGAGCAGTTCTTC
>TRBV2|NA|few|TRBJ1-5
CASSTVEEGNQPQHF
TGTGCCAGCAGTACCGTAGAGGAAGGCAATCAGCCCCAGCATTTT
>TRBV3-1|TRBD2|many|TRBJ2-2
CASSHWSGGAGELFF
TGTGCCAGCAGCCATTGGAGCGGGGGTGCCGGGGAGCTGTTTTTT
>TRBV7-8|TRBD1|many|TRBJ2-1
CASSRRDRDYNEQFF
TGTGCCAGCAGCCGCCGGGACAGGGACTACAATGAGCAGTTCTTC
>TRBV30|TRBD1|few|TRBJ2-5
CAWSTGEETQYF
TGTGCCTGGAGCACAGGGGAAGAGACCCAGTACTTC
>TRBV6-1|TRBD1|NA|TRBJ2-7
CASSPPSGTGVSYEQYF
TGTGCCAGCAGCCCCCCCTCCGGGACAGGGGTTTCCTACGAGCAGTACTTC
>TRBV2|TRBD2|many|TRBJ2-1
CASSETSGRRNEQFF
TGTGCCAGCAGTGAGACTAGCGGGAGACGTAATGAGCAGTTCTTC
>TRBV20-1|NA|NA|TRBJ1-4
CSGRTGGEREKLFF
TGCAGTGGTCGGACTGGGGGGGAACGGGAAAAACTGTTTTTT
>TRBV11-2|NA|many|TRBJ2-6
CASSSTPGANVLTF
TGTGCCAGCAGTTCTACCCCAGGGGCCAACGTCCTGACTTTC
>TRBV5-1|NA|many|TRBJ1-4
CASSLAGRNEKLFF
TGTGCCAGCAGCCTCGCCGGACGGAATGAAAAACTGTTTTTT
>TRBV30|NA|many|TRBJ2-3
CAWRGTIWDTQYF
TGTGCCTGGAGGGGGACGATTTGGGATACGCAGTATTTT
>TRBV7-3|NA|many|TRBJ2-5
CASSLPRRDQETQYF
TGTGCCAGCAGCCTGCCTAGGCGGGACCAAGAGACCCAGTACTTC
>TRBV5-1|NA|few|TRBJ1-4
CASSLGTSAANEKLFF
TGCGCCAGCAGCTTGGGAACCTCAGCCGCTAATGAAAAACTGTTTTTT
>TRBV5-1|TRBD1|many|TRBJ2-7
CASLRDPGTGSYEQYF
TGCGCCAGCTTGCGGGATCCCGGGACAGGGTCCTACGAGCAGTACTTC
>TRBV28|NA|many|TRBJ2-3
CASTRGPAMSTDTQYF
TGTGCCAGCACGAGGGGCCCCGCGATGAGCACAGATACGCAGTATTTT
>TRBV3-1|TRBD2|many|TRBJ2-1
CASSQSRTRPYNEQFF
TGTGCCAGCAGTCAGTCGCGGACTAGGCCTTACAATGAGCAGTTCTTC
>TRBV6-1|TRBD2|many|TRBJ2-1
CASSRGTSGGASWVEQFF
TGTGCCAGCAGCAGGGGAACTAGCGGGGGGGCCTCCTGGGTTGAGCAGTTCTTC
>TRBV12-3/TRBV12-4|NA|many|TRBJ1-5
CASSLALGGARYSNQPQHF
TGTGCCAGCAGTTTAGCCCTGGGAGGGGCAAGATATAGCAATCAGCCCCAGCATTTT
>TRBV30|NA|many|TRBJ1-2
CAWSDRTYTF
TGTGCCTGGAGCGACAGGACCTACACCTTC
>TRBV4-2|TRBD2|NA|TRBJ2-1
CASSQNSGRASEQFF
TGTGCCAGCAGCCAAAATAGCGGGAGGGCCAGCGAGCAGTTCTTC
>TRBV5-6|NA|many|TRBJ1-5
CASSAGMVSNQPQHF
TGTGCCAGCAGCGCAGGGATGGTGAGCAATCAGCCCCAGCATTTT
>TRBV2|NA|many|TRBJ2-6
CASSEAGGGGANVLTF
TGTGCCAGCAGTGAAGCAGGGGGTGGTGGGGCCAACGTCCTGACTTTC
>TRBV24-1|TRBD1|many|TRBJ2-1
CATSDGTTGIEEQFF
TGTGCCACCAGTGATGGCACGACAGGGATTGAGGAGCAGTTCTTC
>TRBV4-2|NA|NA|TRBJ1-4
CASSQDRGREKLFF
TGTGCCAGCAGCCAAGACAGGGGACGTGAAAAACTGTTTTTT
>TRBV7-8|NA|many|TRBJ2-1
CASSLGRGGGTLSYNEQFF
TGTGCCAGCAGCTTAGGAAGGGGGGGCGGAACCCTCTCCTACAATGAGCAGTTCTTC
>TRBV11-1|NA|NA|TRBJ2-1
CASSLAPDSRDEQFF
TGTGCCAGCAGCTTAGCTCCGGACAGCCGAGATGAGCAGTTCTTC
>TRBV12-3/TRBV12-4|NA|many|TRBJ1-5
CASSLGVGGNQPQHF
TGTGCCAGCAGTTTAGGGGTGGGTGGGAATCAGCCCCAGCATTTT
>TRBV28|TRBD1|NA|TRBJ1-5
CASSEDRVGGQPQHF
TGTGCCAGCAGCGAAGACAGGGTGGGAGGTCAGCCCCAGCATTTT
>TRBV6-1|NA|many|TRBJ1-1
CASSNTYRATEAFF
TGTGCCAGCAGCAATACTTACAGGGCTACTGAAGCTTTCTTT
>TRBV7-3|TRBD1|NA|TRBJ2-2
CASSSRTGVLTGELFF
TGTGCCAGCAGCTCCCGGACAGGGGTACTCACCGGGGAGCTGTTTTTT